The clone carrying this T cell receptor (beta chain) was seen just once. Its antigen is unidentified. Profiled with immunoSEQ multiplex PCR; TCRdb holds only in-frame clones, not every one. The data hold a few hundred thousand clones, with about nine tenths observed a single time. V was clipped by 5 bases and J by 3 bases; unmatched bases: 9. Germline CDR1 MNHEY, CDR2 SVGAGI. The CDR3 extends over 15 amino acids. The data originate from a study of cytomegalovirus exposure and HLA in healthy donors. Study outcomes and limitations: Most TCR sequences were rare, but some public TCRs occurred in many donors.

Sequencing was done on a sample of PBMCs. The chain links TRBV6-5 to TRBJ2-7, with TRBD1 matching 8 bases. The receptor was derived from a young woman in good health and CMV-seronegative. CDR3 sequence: CASSQTGVGLYEQYF. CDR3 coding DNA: TGTGCCAGCAGTCAGACAGGGGTGGGCCTCTACGAGCAGTACTTC.